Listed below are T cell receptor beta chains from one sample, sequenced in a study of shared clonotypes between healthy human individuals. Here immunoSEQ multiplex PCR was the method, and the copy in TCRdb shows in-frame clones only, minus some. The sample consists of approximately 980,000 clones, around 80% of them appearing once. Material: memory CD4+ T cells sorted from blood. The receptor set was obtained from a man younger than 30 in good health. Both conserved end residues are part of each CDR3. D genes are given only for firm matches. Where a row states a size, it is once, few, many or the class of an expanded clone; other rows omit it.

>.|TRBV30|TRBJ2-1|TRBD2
CAWSVQGRVFHLAGGPYNEQFF
TGTGCCTGGAGTGTACAGGGCAGAGTATTTCATTTAGCGGGGGGGCCCTACAATGAGCAGTTCTTC
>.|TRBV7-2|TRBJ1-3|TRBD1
CASSPDRAGNTIYF
TGTGCCAGCAGCCCGGACAGGGCGGGAAACACCATATATTTT
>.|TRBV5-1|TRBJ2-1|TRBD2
CASSISGTSGGHSSYNEQFF
TGCGCCAGCAGCATCTCCGGGACTAGCGGGGGCCATTCCTCCTACAATGAGCAGTTCTTC
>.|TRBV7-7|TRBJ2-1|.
CASSRRQGLGNEQFF
TGTGCTAGCAGCCGGCGTCAGGGTCTAGGGAATGAGCAGTTCTTC
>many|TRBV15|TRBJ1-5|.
CATSRPDKKAPQHF
TGTGCCACCAGCAGGCCGGACAAGAAGGCGCCCCAGCATTTT
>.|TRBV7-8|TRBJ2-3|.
CASSPERGTDTQYF
TGTGCCAGCAGCCCCGAAAGGGGCACAGATACGCAGTATTTT
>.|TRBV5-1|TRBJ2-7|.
CASSLGLAGEQYF
TGCGCCAGCAGCTTGGGGCTAGCCGGCGAGCAGTACTTC
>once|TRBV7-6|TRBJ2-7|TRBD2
CASSSGTGLAATYEQYF
TGTGCCAGCAGCTCGGGAACGGGACTAGCGGCAACCTACGAGCAGTACTTC
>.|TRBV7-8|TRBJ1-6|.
CASSLGYSPLHF
TGTGCCAGCAGCCTGGGGTATTCACCCCTCCACTTT
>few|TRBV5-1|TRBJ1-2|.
CASSGDRGYTF
TGCGCCAGCAGCGGGGACCGCGGCTACACCTTC
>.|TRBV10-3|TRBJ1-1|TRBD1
CAISSGQRDTEAFF
TGTGCCATCAGCTCGGGACAGCGGGACACTGAAGCTTTCTTT
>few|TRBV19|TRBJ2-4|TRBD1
CASSLQGAGAKNIQYF
TGTGCCAGTAGTCTACAGGGGGCCGGAGCCAAAAACATTCAGTACTTC
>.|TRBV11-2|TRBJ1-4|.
CASSLEPGVNEKLFF
TGTGCCAGCAGCTTAGAACCAGGGGTGAATGAAAAACTGTTTTTT
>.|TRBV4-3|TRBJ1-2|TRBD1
CASSQPGQGADGYTF
TGCGCCAGCAGCCAACCGGGACAGGGGGCAGATGGCTACACCTTC
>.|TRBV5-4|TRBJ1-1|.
CASSFGIATEAFF
TGTGCCAGCAGCTTCGGGATTGCCACTGAAGCTTTCTTT